This T cell receptor beta chain is from a study of cytomegalovirus exposure and HLA in healthy donors. Whole-study findings and limits: Most subjects had HLA-A and HLA-B alleles reportedly predicted accurately by TCR beta sequences.

The germline CDR1 and CDR2 sequences are MNHNS and SASEGT. This CDR3 region has 16 residues. After removal of 0 bases from V and 6 bases from J, the junction contained 5 bases not matched to a gene. Researchers ran the PCR with 60 Vbeta and 13 Jbeta primers. This table comes from immunoSEQ multiplex PCR, and its TCRdb copy is limited to in-frame clones, with some not included. The sample yields approximately 180,000 clones, around 83% seen once. Remarks on this clone: Its antigen is currently unknown.

The source material was PBMCs. The chain uses TRBV6-1 and TRBJ2-1, with TRBD2 identical over 10 bases. The sequence derives from a woman between 40 and 50 years old in good health and CMV-seronegative. CDR3: CASSEAALAGANEQFF. The CDR3 DNA is TGTGCCAGCAGTGAAGCTGCCCTAGCGGGAGCCAATGAGCAGTTCTTC.